These 23 T cell receptor beta chains were all obtained from the same sample, sequenced in a study of blood T cell repertoires in COVID-19. Assay: immunoSEQ multiplex PCR; the TCRdb copy retains only in-frame clones and omits some. The sample holds approximately 260,000 clones; over 75% are singletons and the top ten take approximately 10%. The sequenced sample consisted of peripheral blood. These receptors came from a woman between 65 and 79 years old with acute or convalescent COVID-19.

This chain joins TRBV19 and TRBJ2-2; perhaps TRBD1 as D (6 bases). This CDR3 has 13 residues. Looked up from germline, CDR1 is LNHDA and CDR2 is SQIVND (reference sequence). V was shortened by 10 bases and J by 6 bases, with 15 bases between the two germline ends. CDR3 bases: TGTGCCACGAACGCAGGGGTGTCCGGGGAGCTGTTTTTT. As protein: CATNAGVSGELFF.

V is TRBV6-5 and J is TRBJ1-2; D not certain. V lost 6 bases to trimming and J lost 0 bases, with 8 bases between them. This CDR3 spans 13 amino acids. Per the germline V gene, CDR1 is MNHEY and CDR2 is SVGAGI. The CDR3 here is CASSHLANYGYTF. DNA of the CDR3: TGTGCCAGCAGCCATCTAGCTAACTATGGCTACACCTTC.

This sequence joins TRBV6-5 and TRBJ1-2; no clear D gene. Germline V gives CDR1 MNHEY, CDR2 SVGAGI. The CDR3 has 13 amino acids. With 6 bases removed from V and 1 base from J, the gap between germline ends came to 9 bases. The CDR3 reads CASRRRDNYGYTF. CDR3 DNA: TGTGCCAGCAGACGACGGGATAACTATGGCTACACCTTC.

J is TRBJ2-5 and V is TRBV11-1; perhaps TRBD1 as D (5 bases). The CDR3 contains 14 residues. V was pared by 6 bases and J by 2 bases, with 13 bases between. Germline V gene data show CDR1 as SGHAT and CDR2 as FQDESV (reference sequence). The CDR3 loop is CASRHQGAQETQYF. The DNA for the CDR3 is TGTGCCAGCAGGCACCAAGGGGCTCAAGAGACCCAGTACTTC. Full variable domain (rest looked up from reference TRBV11-1 and TRBJ2-5): EAEVAQSPRYKITEKSQAVAFWCDPISGHATLYWYRQILGQGPELLVQFQDESVVDDSQLPKDRFSAERLKGVDSTLKIQPAELGDSAMYLCASRHQGAQETQYFGPGTRLLVL.

In this sample, this clone turned up once. The J gene is TRBJ1-2, the V gene TRBV6-5; D gene uncertain. The CDR3 sequence is 11 residues long. Germline lookup yields CDR1 MNHEY and CDR2 SVGAGI. V lost 8 bases, J lost 5 bases, and 9 bases lay in between. For the CDR3, the DNA is TGTGCCAGCGGAGCTGGGTATGGCTACACCTTC. It translates to CASGAGYGYTF.

CDR3 in DNA: TGCGCCAGCAGCCAAGATCGGATAAGGAGCCAGGGAGGTGAAGCTTTCTTT. Translated: CASSQDRIRSQGGEAFF. The chain carries TRBV4-1 and TRBJ1-1; maybe TRBD1 (5 bases). The CDR3 has 17 residues. Trimming took off 0 bases at V and 7 bases at J, with 21 bases between the two ends. The germline V gene encodes CDR1 MGHRA and CDR2 YSYEKL.

This sequence joins TRBV7-9 and TRBJ1-4, with 7 positions matching TRBD1. The germline V gene has CDR1 SEHNR and CDR2 FQNEAQ (reference sequence). The CDR3 length is 15 residues. The V and J ends lost 1 base and 7 bases, in that order; junction bases with no gene match: 6. In nucleotides, the CDR3 is TGTGCCAGCAGCTTAGGTAGGACAGGTGGTGAAAAACTGTTTTTT. This gives the protein CASSLGRTGGEKLFF.

The rearrangement links TRBV5-1 to TRBJ2-1; 8 bases fit TRBD2. The germline V gene encodes CDR1 SGHRS and CDR2 YFSETQ. With 6 bases clipped from V and 0 bases from J, the junction kept 5 bases outside the gene matches. The CDR3 loop spans 15 amino acids. The CDR3 sequence is CASTFSGASYNEQFF. CDR3 in DNA: TGCGCCAGCACTTTTAGCGGGGCCTCCTACAATGAGCAGTTCTTC.

The rearrangement links TRBV5-1 to TRBJ2-3; possibly TRBD2 for D (6 bases). The germline CDR1 and CDR2 sequences are SGHRS and YFSETQ. Trimming left V 0 bases short and J 5 bases short, with 10 bases between. CDR3 length: 14 residues. The CDR3 protein is CASSLAGLQDTQYF. Here the CDR3 DNA reads TGCGCCAGCAGCTTGGCCGGACTACAAGATACGCAGTATTTT.

The CDR3 coding sequence is TGTGCCCCCGGGGTTGCACCCAATTCACCCCTCCACTTT. Translation: CAPGVAPNSPLHF. This chain connects TRBV2 to TRBJ1-6; D gene unclear. The CDR3 totals 13 residues. Germline V lookup: CDR1 SNHLY, CDR2 FYNNEI. V dropped 11 bases and J dropped 7 bases, with 15 bases sitting between them.

This clone was observed a single time. The chain uses TRBV24-1 and TRBJ2-5; D is possibly TRBD1 (6 bases). This CDR3 has 16 amino acids. Germline loops: CDR1 KGHDR, CDR2 SFDVKD. V lost 0 bases to trimming and J lost 1 base, with 11 bases between them. CDR3 region: CATSDLGGRSQETQYF. CDR3 nucleotide sequence: TGTGCCACCAGTGATTTGGGGGGCCGGTCCCAAGAGACCCAGTACTTC.

The chain has TRBV5-1 and TRBJ1-3; D not resolved. The germline V gene encodes CDR1 SGHRS and CDR2 YFSETQ. The CDR3 totals 15 residues. V lost 0 bases and J 0 bases, leaving 7 bases between the germline ends. This CDR3 is CASSLGPVSGNTIYF. The CDR3 nucleotides are TGCGCCAGCAGCTTGGGGCCCGTCTCTGGAAACACCATATATTTT.

The CDR3: CASSGRDGELFF. The CDR3 region has the DNA TGTGCCAGCAGTGGTAGAGACGGGGAGCTGTTTTTT. This sequence joins TRBV13 and TRBJ2-2; D gene unclear. The CDR3 has 12 residues. Trimming took 6 bases from V and 7 from J, leaving 9 bases between them. Germline assignment: CDR1 PRHDT and CDR2 FYEKMQ (reference sequence).

The chain carries TRBV6-5 and TRBJ1-1; possibly TRBD1 for D (6 bases). Germline-derived CDR1 and CDR2 are MNHEY and SVGAGI. This CDR3 region has 13 residues. Trimming took off 5 bases at V and 7 bases at J, with 14 bases between the two ends. CDR3 DNA sequence: TGTGCCAGCAGTAGAGGGCGGACAGTTGAAGCTTTCTTT. Its translation: CASSRGRTVEAFF.

J is TRBJ2-3 and V is TRBV18; no clear D gene. Trimming stripped 3 bases from V and 2 bases from J, with 12 bases between. Germline V lookup: CDR1 KGHSH, CDR2 LQKENI. The CDR3 covers 15 residues. CDR3 sequence reads: CASSPLTWHTDTQYF. DNA for the CDR3: TGTGCCAGCTCACCTTTGACTTGGCACACAGATACGCAGTATTTT.

The chain joins TRBV9 to TRBJ2-5; the D gene is possibly TRBD1 (6 bases). The CDR3 loop spans 16 amino acids. V was shortened by 0 bases and J by 4 bases, with 16 bases between the two germline ends. Germline-derived CDR1 and CDR2 are SGDLS and YYNGEE. CDR3 coding DNA: TGTGCCAGCAGCGTAGACGGACAGCCTAGAGGAGAGACCCAGTACTTC. Its protein is CASSVDGQPRGETQYF. Variable domain in full (rest from reference TRBV9 and TRBJ2-5): DSGVTQTPKHLITATGQRVTLRCSPRSGDLSVYWYQQSLDQGLQFLIQYYNGEERAKGNILERFSAQQFPDLHSELNLSSLELGDSALYFCASSVDGQPRGETQYFGPGTRLLVL.

This clone was seen a handful of times. This chain connects TRBV7-9 to TRBJ2-2, with D unresolved. This CDR3 is 15 amino acids long. V lost 2 bases, J lost 2 bases, and 9 bases lay in between. The germline V gene has CDR1 SEHNR and CDR2 FQNEAQ (reference sequence). The CDR3, as DNA: TGTGCCAGCAGCTTATCTTTCCTCAACACCGGGGAGCTGTTTTTT. Encoded protein: CASSLSFLNTGELFF. Complete variable domain (other parts from reference TRBV7-9 and TRBJ2-2): DTGVSQNPRHKITKRGQNVTFRCDPISEHNRLYWYRQTLGQGPEFLTYFQNEAQLEKSRLLSDRFSAERPKGSFSTLEIQRTEQGDSAMYLCASSLSFLNTGELFFGEGSRLTVL.

The rearrangement uses TRBV6-5 and TRBJ1-1, with D tentatively TRBD1 (5 bases). This CDR3 region has 15 residues. Germline V gene lookup returns CDR1 MNHEY and CDR2 SVGAGI. V was trimmed by 5 bases and J by 2 bases, leaving 15 bases between them. The CDR3 DNA is TGTGCCAGCAGTCTCCAGGGAAGAAAAAACACTGAAGCTTTCTTT. This encodes CASSLQGRKNTEAFF.

As to this clone: At one end the junction does not follow the germline gene, possibly because of a read error. The chain recombines TRBV7-7 with TRBJ2-1, with 12 bases that match TRBD2. CDR1 is SSHAT, CDR2 FNYEAQ, per germline (reference sequence). CDR3 length equals 17 residues. CDR3 nucleotides: TGTGCTAGCAGCTCCACACCTCCCGGACTAGCGGGGAATGAGCAGTTCTTC. Protein sequence: CASSSTPPGLAGNEQFF.

The chain employs TRBV15 and TRBJ2-7, with 7 bases aligning to TRBD1. The CDR3 length is 15 residues. With 0 bases clipped from V and 2 bases from J, the junction kept 4 bases outside the gene matches. Germline V gives CDR1 LNHNV, CDR2 YYDKDF (reference sequence). The CDR3 region is CATSREGGFTYEQYF. DNA of the CDR3: TGTGCCACCAGCAGAGAAGGGGGCTTCACCTACGAGCAGTACTTC.

V and J are TRBV6-6 and TRBJ1-5, with D perhaps TRBD1 (5 bases). In germline, CDR1 is MNHNY, CDR2 SVGAGI (reference sequence). The CDR3 consists of 15 residues. V was trimmed by 9 bases and J by 1 base, leaving 16 bases between them. The CDR3 DNA follows: TGTGCCAGTAACCTCAGGGAGGGAAGCAATCAGCCCCAGCATTTT. This sequence encodes CASNLREGSNQPQHF.

This clone has only a few counts. The CDR3 coding sequence is TGTGCCAGTCGACCCGACAAATCCTACGAGCAGTACTTC. It translates to CASRPDKSYEQYF. This chain connects TRBV6-5 to TRBJ2-7, with D unresolved. Germline V gene sequence: CDR1 MNHEY, CDR2 SVGAGI. CDR3 size: 13 residues. V gave up 9 bases and J gave up 1 base, with 13 bases separating them.

The chain carries TRBV5-1 and TRBJ2-7; 12 bases fit TRBD2. The V and J ends lost 4 bases and 4 bases, in that order; junction bases with no gene match: 3. Germline assignment: CDR1 SGHRS and CDR2 YFSETQ. The CDR3 length is 14 residues. The CDR3, as DNA: TGCGCCAGCAGCGGAACTAGCGGGGGGTACGAGCAGTACTTC. Encoded protein: CASSGTSGGYEQYF.